The 7 T cell receptor beta chains presented below share a single source sample, sequenced in a study of beta chain features in type 1 diabetes. Study observations and caveats: Shorter TCRB CDR3s, moderately but significantly so, marked every one of the four CD4+ subsets in Type 1 diabetes patients.

These receptors are not linked to any known antigen. Expressed TCRB transcripts were sequenced, since all the RNA that had been isolated was reverse transcribed. TCRdb's copy holds only in-frame clones and misses some; the assay was immunoSEQ multiplex PCR. The top ten hold roughly 0.015% of the sample, which has around 280,000 clones, 15% seen once. The sample taken for sequencing was naive CD4+ T cells from blood. The source of these receptors is a man aged 18 to 35 with type 1 diabetes.

This clone was detected a few times. The identical CDR3 is also encoded by other nucleotide sequences in the sample. The gene calls are TRBV7-2 and TRBJ2-5; 11 nucleotides match TRBD2. Germline trimming cut 5 bases from V and 4 bases from J; bases unmatched to any gene: 3. The CDR3 has 14 amino acids. CDR1 and CDR2 (germline): SGHTA, FQGNSA. The CDR3 region is CASSPGTSGETQYF. The CDR3 coding sequence is TGTGCCAGCAGCCCAGGGACTAGCGGAGAGACCCAGTACTTC. Drawing the rest from reference TRBV7-2 and TRBJ2-5, the complete variable domain is GAGVSQSPSNKVTEKGKDVELRCDPISGHTALYWYRQSLGQGLEFLIYFQGNSAPDKSGLPSDRFSAERTGGSVSTLTIQRTQQEDSAVYLCASSPGTSGETQYFGPGTRLLVL.

This clone was seen a few times. The CDR3 bases are TGCGCCAGCAGCTTCCGGACAGGGGTAGATACGCAGTATTTT. Encoded protein: CASSFRTGVDTQYF. The V call is TRBV5-1, the J call TRBJ2-3; 9 bases line up with TRBD1. J lost 5 bases, V lost 2 bases, and 3 bases had no gene match. The V gene's germline CDR1 is SGHRS and CDR2 YFSETQ. The CDR3 covers 14 residues.

The rearrangement joins TRBV5-1 to TRBJ2-1; possibly TRBD1 for D (8 bases). The CDR3 loop spans 15 amino acids. V dropped 4 bases and J dropped 7 bases, with 18 bases sitting between them. Germline-derived CDR1 and CDR2 are SGHRS and YFSETQ. This CDR3 reads CASSKTGQGGNEQFF. In nucleotides, the CDR3 is TGCGCCAGCAGCAAGACCGGACAGGGAGGGAATGAGCAGTTCTTC.

J is TRBJ1-4 and V is TRBV30; D is possibly TRBD1 (6 bases). From germline, CDR1 is GTSNPN and CDR2 SVGIG (reference sequence). The CDR3 runs to 13 residues. Trimming left V 4 bases short and J 6 bases short, with 12 bases between. The CDR3 reads CAWTTGTYEKLFF. The CDR3 DNA reads as TGTGCCTGGACGACAGGTACATATGAAAAACTGTTTTTT.

V usage is TRBV7-2 and J usage is TRBJ2-1, with D perhaps matching TRBD1 (6 bases). The CDR3 is 13 amino acids. The V gene lost 4 bases and the J gene lost 4 bases, with 8 bases spanning the gap. CDR1 is SGHTA, CDR2 FQGNSA, per germline. DNA of the CDR3: TGTGCCAGCAGCTGGACAGCTTACAATGAGCAGTTCTTC. It encodes CASSWTAYNEQFF.

This clone appeared a few times. This chain links TRBV29-1 with TRBJ1-3; TRBD1 agrees at 8 bases. V lost 7 bases to trimming and J lost 0 bases; unmatched junction nucleotides: 5. The germline CDR1 and CDR2 sequences are SQVTM and ANQGSEA. The CDR3 is made up of 14 amino acids. Written as DNA, the CDR3 is TGCAGCGCTCGACAGGGGTACTCTGGAAACACCATATATTTT. Residues: CSARQGYSGNTIYF.

As concerns this clone: The sample contains more than one DNA sequence encoding this CDR3. This chain joins TRBV28 and TRBJ2-5, with D perhaps matching TRBD2 (5 bases). Deletions cut 3 bases from V and 4 bases from J, with 9 bases between. The CDR3 is 13 residues long. Germline-derived CDR1 and CDR2 are MDHEN and SYDVKM. The CDR3 DNA is TGTGCCAGCAGTTTGGCCGGAGGAGAGACCCAGTACTTC. This encodes CASSLAGGETQYF. Full variable domain (rest looked up from reference TRBV28 and TRBJ2-5): DVKVTQSSRYLVKRTGEKVFLECVQDMDHENMFWYRQDPGLGLRLIYFSYDVKMKEKGDIPEGYSVSREKKERFSLILESASTNQTSMYLCASSLAGGETQYFGPGTRLLVL.